The 28 T cell receptor beta chains in this list originate from one sample, sequenced in a study of blood T cells in healthy people across ages. Together with a sample-barcoded 5' primer, a J-beta primer mix was included in a second PCR lasting roughly 6 to 12 cycles. Each CDR3 protein gets one entry after TCRdb re-called the 5' RACE reads with MiXCR. The sample holds over 1,500,000 distinct CDR3 sequences, roughly two fifths seen once. The specimen was blood. The receptors stem from a human donor in good health.

This chain uses TRBV5-1 with TRBJ2-7, with D perhaps matching TRBD1 or TRBD2 (5 bases each). The CDR3 runs to 15 residues. V was shortened by 4 bases and J by 0 bases, with 14 bases between the two germline ends. Germline V gene sequence: CDR1 SGHRS, CDR2 YFSETQ. The CDR3: CASSASGRSSYEQYF. For the CDR3, the DNA is TGCGCCAGCAGCGCCTCGGGACGGAGCTCCTACGAGCAGTACTTC.

Concerning this clonotype itself: In this CDR3 the conserved last residue, phenylalanine or tryptophan, is missing, so a read error is likely. The chain links TRBV5-5 to TRBJ2-7, with 7 bases aligning to TRBD1. Germline V CDR1 and CDR2: SGHKS, YYEKEE (reference sequence). CDR3 length: 11 residues. The junction had 1 base not matched to a gene; V was cut back by 4 bases and J by 6 bases. The CDR3 spells CASSGQVEQYC. The CDR3, as DNA: TGTGCCAGCAGCGGACAGGTCGAGCAGTACTGT.

This clonotype was seen repeatedly, ten times or more. This sequence joins TRBV20-1 and TRBJ2-5; D is unclear. The CDR3 has 11 residues. Germline assignment: CDR1 DFQATT and CDR2 SNEGSKA (reference sequence). Trimming cost V 5 bases and J 5 bases, with 9 bases left between them. The CDR3 region has the DNA TGCAGTGCTCGTCCAGAGGAGACCCAGTACTTC. Encoded protein: CSARPEETQYF.

The table lists this clonotype with a few counts. Its ends do not fully match the called genes, so a read error is possible. V gene TRBV5-1 combines with J gene TRBJ2-5, with TRBD1 as a possible D gene (6 bases). This CDR3 spans 14 amino acids. Germline CDR1 SGHRS, CDR2 YFSETQ. The CDR3 protein is CASSYATGQETQYF. The CDR3 nucleotides are TGTGCCAGCAGTTACGCTACAGGGCAAGAGACCCAGTACTTC.

The genes are TRBV20-1 and TRBJ1-5; TRBD1 aligns across 10 bases. V lost 3 bases to trimming and J lost 8 bases; unmatched junction nucleotides: 7. The germline V gene encodes CDR1 DFQATT and CDR2 SNEGSKA (reference sequence). This CDR3 is 14 amino acids long. As DNA, the CDR3 is TGCAGTGCTAGGGGGACAGGGGTTATCAAGCCCCAGCATTTT. It translates to CSARGTGVIKPQHF.

The chain couples TRBV6-5 to TRBJ2-1, with 7 bases identical to TRBD2. CDR1 and CDR2 (germline): MNHEY, SVGAGI. The CDR3 sequence is 18 residues long. V lost 2 bases and J lost 0; bases outside the gene matches: 10. This CDR3 is CASSYNLQVAGSYNEQFF. The DNA for the CDR3 is TGTGCCAGCAGTTACAACTTACAGGTAGCGGGCTCCTACAATGAGCAGTTCTTC.

The chain links TRBV20-1 to TRBJ2-4; 10 bases align to TRBD2. CDR3 length: 17 residues. V dropped 3 bases and J dropped 13; count of bases not matched to a gene: 21. In germline, CDR1 is DFQATT, CDR2 SNEGSKA (reference sequence). Here the CDR3 DNA reads TGCAGTGCTAGCCTAGCGGGGGCCGCGGGTTCCTACAATGAGCAGTACTTC. As protein: CSASLAGAAGSYNEQYF.

This clonotype was observed a handful of times. The junction and the germline gene differ at one end; a read error may be behind it. The chain links TRBV20-1 to TRBJ2-1; no firm D call. The CDR3 consists of 14 residues. In germline, CDR1 is DFQATT, CDR2 SNEGSKA (reference sequence). The CDR3 is CSAGDMLGIDEQFF. In DNA, the CDR3 is TGCAGTGCTGGAGATATGTTAGGAATCGATGAGCAGTTCTTC.

This clonotype was recorded a few times. This chain connects TRBV7-2 to TRBJ2-1; TRBD1 might be the D (6 bases). Looked up from germline, CDR1 is SGHTA and CDR2 is FQGNSA. Between the trimmed V and J ends, which lost 4 bases and 12 bases, there was a span of 16 bases. The CDR3 totals 13 residues. The CDR3 nucleotides are TGTGCCAGCAGCTCCGTTGGGACAACTGGGCAGTTCTTC. It translates to CASSSVGTTGQFF. The full variable domain, its missing parts supplied by reference TRBV7-2 and TRBJ2-1, is GAGVSQSPSNKVTEKGKDVELRCDPISGHTALYWYRQSLGQGLEFLIYFQGNSAPDKSGLPSDRFSAERTGGSVSTLTIQRTQQEDSAVYLCASSSVGTTGQFFGPGTRLTVL.

V is TRBV20-1 and J is TRBJ1-5; 8 bases agree with TRBD1. Germline values: CDR1 DFQATT, CDR2 SNEGSKA (reference sequence). V lost 0 bases to trimming and J lost 6 bases; unmatched junction nucleotides: 4. This CDR3 comprises 14 residues. In DNA form, the CDR3 reads TGCAGTGCTAGAGATCGACAGGGGAGTCAGCCCCAGCATTTT. Translation: CSARDRQGSQPQHF.

The J gene is TRBJ2-4, the V gene TRBV28; D is possibly TRBD2 (5 bases). The germline CDR1 and CDR2 sequences are MDHEN and SYDVKM. V dropped 6 bases and J dropped 3 bases, with 9 bases sitting between them. This CDR3 spans 13 amino acids. The CDR3 coding sequence is TGTGCCAGCAGATTTGAGGGCAAAAACATTCAGTACTTC. It codes for CASRFEGKNIQYF. The full variable domain, its missing parts supplied by reference TRBV28 and TRBJ2-4, is DVKVTQSSRYLVKRTGEKVFLECVQDMDHENMFWYRQDPGLGLRLIYFSYDVKMKEKGDIPEGYSVSREKKERFSLILESASTNQTSMYLCASRFEGKNIQYFGAGTRLSVL.

This clonotype showed up just a few times. The chain employs TRBV9 and TRBJ2-1; D may be TRBD1 (5 bases). Germline V gene sequence: CDR1 SGDLS, CDR2 YYNGEE. The CDR3 consists of 15 residues. Between the trimmed V and J ends, which lost 0 bases and 3 bases, there was a span of 10 bases. CDR3 sequence: CASSVGQGYYNEQFF. The CDR3 coding sequence is TGTGCCAGCAGCGTAGGGCAGGGTTACTACAATGAGCAGTTCTTC. The whole variable domain, remainder taken from reference TRBV9 and TRBJ2-1, is DSGVTQTPKHLITATGQRVTLRCSPRSGDLSVYWYQQSLDQGLQFLIQYYNGEERAKGNILERFSAQQFPDLHSELNLSSLELGDSALYFCASSVGQGYYNEQFFGPGTRLTVL.

This chain connects TRBV7-2 to TRBJ2-1, with 11 bases aligning to TRBD2. The V gene end was trimmed by 5 bases and the J gene end by 2 bases; junction bases not matched to a gene: 11. The CDR3 runs 18 residues. CDR1 is SGHTA, CDR2 FQGNSA, per germline. The CDR3 DNA follows: TGTGCCAGCAGCCTCGCGCGGTCTAGCGGGGGGACCTACAATGAGCAGTTCTTC. Translating it yields CASSLARSSGGTYNEQFF. The full variable domain, rest sourced from reference TRBV7-2 and TRBJ2-1, is GAGVSQSPSNKVTEKGKDVELRCDPISGHTALYWYRQSLGQGLEFLIYFQGNSAPDKSGLPSDRFSAERTGGSVSTLTIQRTQQEDSAVYLCASSLARSSGGTYNEQFFGPGTRLTVL.

The chain has TRBV28 and TRBJ2-5; 8 nucleotides align to TRBD1. Germline V gives CDR1 MDHEN, CDR2 SYDVKM. This CDR3 region has 16 residues. Trimming removed 2 bases from V and 5 bases from J; junction bases left unmatched: 10. CDR3 amino acids: CASSLAAGGLRETQYF. In nucleotides, the CDR3 is TGTGCCAGCAGTTTAGCGGCAGGGGGCCTTAGGGAGACCCAGTACTTC.

The genes are TRBV11-2 and TRBJ1-1, with TRBD1 matching 8 bases. The germline V gene encodes CDR1 SGHAT and CDR2 FQNNGV. This CDR3 has 15 residues. J lost 0 bases, V lost 4 bases, and 4 bases had no gene match. The CDR3 is CASSWTGSMNTEAFF. For the CDR3, the DNA is TGTGCCAGCAGCTGGACAGGGAGTATGAACACTGAAGCTTTCTTT.

The chain is built from TRBV7-9 and TRBJ1-1, with D perhaps TRBD1 (6 bases). This CDR3 region has 14 residues. Trimming cost V 5 bases and J 1 base, with 11 bases left between them. CDR1 and CDR2 (germline): SEHNR, FQNEAQ (reference sequence). The CDR3 DNA reads as TGTGCCAGCAGCCGACAGGCGACGAACACTGAAGCTTTCTTT. Translating it yields CASSRQATNTEAFF.

This chain links TRBV9 with TRBJ1-2; D is unresolved. Germline-derived CDR1 and CDR2 are SGDLS and YYNGEE. V was pared by 3 bases and J by 8 bases, with 14 bases between. CDR3 length equals 13 residues. The CDR3 coding sequence is TGTGCCAGCAGCGGCCGGTGGATCGGAGGCTACACCTTC. It translates to CASSGRWIGGYTF.

The chain combines TRBV5-1 with TRBJ2-7; D not certain. Trimming stripped 1 base from V and 1 base from J, with 15 bases between. The germline V gene has CDR1 SGHRS and CDR2 YFSETQ. The CDR3 is made up of 16 amino acids. In nucleotides, the CDR3 is TGCGCCAGCAGCTTGAATTTAGAGACGAGTTCCTACGAGCAGTACTTC. Encoded protein: CASSLNLETSSYEQYF.

This clonotype has just a few counts. The chain is built from TRBV6-1 and TRBJ1-2; D remains ambiguous. CDR1 and CDR2 (germline): MNHNS, SASEGT. The CDR3 has 14 amino acids. The V and J ends lost 3 bases and 2 bases respectively, with 10 bases between them. The CDR3 reads CASSDRGWNYGYTF. The CDR3, as DNA: TGTGCCAGCAGTGACCGGGGATGGAACTATGGCTACACCTTC.

This clonotype was picked up a small number of times. The chain couples TRBV7-2 to TRBJ2-3; D not certain. The germline V gene encodes CDR1 SGHTA and CDR2 FQGNSA. This CDR3 region has 12 residues. The V end was cut by 5 bases, the J end by 5 bases, with 8 bases between. CDR3 coding DNA: TGTGCCAGCAGCGTTATGAGAGATACGCAGTATTTT. Amino acids: CASSVMRDTQYF.

V is TRBV7-2 and J is TRBJ2-3; D is undetermined. There are 11 residues in the CDR3. V shed 11 bases and J shed 5 bases, with 11 bases lying between them. Germline lookup yields CDR1 SGHTA and CDR2 FQGNSA. The CDR3 reads CAPSQGDTQYF. The CDR3 DNA reads TGTGCCCCTAGTCAAGGAGATACGCAGTATTTT. Full variable domain (missing parts from reference TRBV7-2 and TRBJ2-3): GAGVSQSPSNKVTEKGKDVELRCDPISGHTALYWYRQSLGQGLEFLIYFQGNSAPDKSGLPSDRFSAERTGGSVSTLTIQRTQQEDSAVYLCAPSQGDTQYFGPGTRLTVL.

This clonotype was detected many times. J is TRBJ2-6 and V is TRBV12-3 or TRBV12-4, with TRBD2 identical over 8 bases. The CDR3 has 17 amino acids. Losses at the gene ends were 7 bases for V and 0 bases for J; bases not matched to a gene: 8. This CDR3 reads CASTAAGGNSGANVLTF. In DNA form, the CDR3 reads TGTGCCAGCACCGCGGCGGGGGGTAACTCTGGGGCCAACGTCCTGACTTTC.

V is TRBV13 and J is TRBJ1-2, with 10 bases aligning to TRBD1. In germline, CDR1 is PRHDT, CDR2 FYEKMQ (reference sequence). The CDR3 loop spans 16 amino acids. The trim removed 5 bases at V and 5 bases at J, leaving 11 bases unmatched. The CDR3 protein is CASSLRQGASKYGYTF. CDR3 sequence (DNA): TGTGCCAGCAGCCTGAGACAGGGGGCGTCGAAATATGGCTACACCTTC.

Remarks on this clonotype: It may be a read error: a sequence one base away is much more abundant. This rearrangement joins TRBV18 to TRBJ2-1, with TRBD2 matching over 9 bases. Germline-derived CDR1 and CDR2 are KGHSH and LQKENI. The CDR3 length is 15 residues. The CDR3 nucleotides read TGTGCCAGCTCACCCTTAGCGGGGGAGTACAATGAGCGGTTCTTC. Translated, it gives CASSPLAGEYNERFF. The full variable domain, completed using reference TRBV18 and TRBJ2-1, is NAGVMQNPRHLVRRRGQEARLRCSPMKGHSHVYWYRQLPEEGLKFMVYLQKENIIDESGMPKERFSAEFPKEGPSILRIQQVVRGDSAAYFCASSPLAGEYNERFFGPGTRLTVL.

This clonotype was seen a single time. V gene TRBV7-2 combines with J gene TRBJ2-3; D perhaps matches TRBD1 (8 bases). Trimming took 4 bases from V and 2 from J, leaving 22 bases between them. The length of the CDR3 is 18 residues. Germline V gene sequence: CDR1 SGHTA, CDR2 FQGNSA. The CDR3 DNA reads TGTGCCAGCAGCTGGGAGGGAGGACAGGGATTCAACACAGATACGCAGTATTTT. It specifies CASSWEGGQGFNTDTQYF.

V is TRBV29-1 and J is TRBJ2-2; possibly TRBD1 for D (5 bases). Trimming cost V 4 bases and J 2 bases, with 11 bases left between them. The CDR3 sequence is 14 residues long. The germline V gene encodes CDR1 SQVTM and CDR2 ANQGSEA. The CDR3 loop is CSVVSTGNTGELFF. The DNA for the CDR3 is TGCAGCGTTGTGTCCACAGGAAACACCGGGGAGCTGTTTTTT.

This sequence joins TRBV29-1 and TRBJ1-4; no clear D gene. Germline V gene sequence: CDR1 SQVTM, CDR2 ANQGSEA. Trimming left V 0 bases short and J 10 bases short, with 9 bases between. This CDR3 is built from 12 residues. The CDR3: CSVEEERGKLFF. CDR3 sequence (DNA): TGCAGCGTTGAAGAGGAACGGGGAAAACTGTTTTTT.

There are many counts of this clonotype. A junction end diverges from the germline sequence, so it may reflect a read error. The chain has TRBV7-2 and TRBJ2-2; D is unresolved. This CDR3 is 14 amino acids long. Germline V gene lookup returns CDR1 SGHTA and CDR2 FQGNSA. CDR3 amino acids: CASSLVRNTGELFF. The CDR3 DNA reads TGTGCCAGCAGTTTAGTCCGGAACACCGGGGAGCTGTTTTTT. Full variable domain (rest looked up from reference TRBV7-2 and TRBJ2-2): GAGVSQSPSNKVTEKGKDVELRCDPISGHTALYWYRQSLGQGLEFLIYFQGNSAPDKSGLPSDRFSAERTGGSVSTLTIQRTQQEDSAVYLCASSLVRNTGELFFGEGSRLTVL.